The sequence of this TCR beta chain was determined in a study of human T cells and chemical hapten exposure. Unfractionated whole blood yielded the extracted total RNA. The CDR3 totals 14 residues. From germline, CDR1 is SQVTM and CDR2 ANQGSEA. Trimming took 7 bases from V and 4 from J; bases not matched to a gene: 6. This clonotype was counted between two and nine times. The library tagged individual cDNA molecules with unique molecular identifiers. TCRdb ran MiXCR on the 5' RACE reads and lists one entry per CDR3 protein. Among over 95,000 distinct CDR3 sequences listed, 19% were seen once. This chain joins TRBV29-1 and TRBJ2-5; 13 bases agree with TRBD2. The sequence came from a human donor in good health. The CDR3 reads CSARTSGSRETQYF. The CDR3 nucleotides are TGCAGCGCCCGGACTAGCGGGAGCCGAGAGACCCAGTACTTC.